The 30 T cell receptor beta chains below come from one sample, sequenced in a study of cytomegalovirus exposure and HLA in healthy donors. 60 Vbeta and 13 Jbeta primers were used in PCR. The method was immunoSEQ multiplex PCR; TCRdb's version includes in-frame clones alone and lacks a portion of them. The sample includes just over 200,000 clones. Sequenced material: PBMCs. These TCRs come from a girl aged 2-10 years in good health and CMV-seropositive.

The chain's CDR3 is CATSTGSLSSYEQYF. The CDR3, as DNA: TGTGCCACCAGCACCGGGAGCCTGAGCTCCTACGAGCAGTACTTC. The J gene is TRBJ2-7, the V gene TRBV15; TRBD2 might be the D (6 bases). The V gene lost 4 bases and the J gene lost 0 bases, with 13 bases spanning the gap. Germline V CDR1 and CDR2: LNHNV, YYDKDF (reference sequence). CDR3 length: 15 amino acids.

The rearrangement links TRBV11-2 to TRBJ2-7; tentative D call: TRBD2 (6 bases). V gave up 4 bases and J gave up 5 bases, with 21 bases separating them. The CDR3 spans 16 residues. Germline V CDR1 and CDR2: SGHAT, FQNNGV. CDR3 nucleotide sequence: TGTGCCAGCAGCTCGGGACTCCTCGTCCTCGGGAACGAGCAGTACTTC. Protein sequence: CASSSGLLVLGNEQYF. Complete variable domain (other parts from reference TRBV11-2 and TRBJ2-7): EAGVAQSPRYKIIEKRQSVAFWCNPISGHATLYWYQQILGQGPKLLIQFQNNGVVDDSQLPKDRFSAERLKGVDSTLKIQPAKLEDSAVYLCASSSGLLVLGNEQYFGPGTRLTVT.

This sequence joins TRBV28 and TRBJ2-7; D perhaps matches TRBD2 (5 bases). Germline CDR1 is MDHEN and CDR2 is SYDVKM. This CDR3 is 13 amino acids long. Trimming removed 10 bases from V and 0 bases from J, with 13 bases in between. The CDR3 DNA reads as TGTGCCATTAGAGAAGGGAGCTCCTACGAGCAGTACTTC. It specifies CAIREGSSYEQYF. The variable domain in full, completed from reference TRBV28 and TRBJ2-7, reads DVKVTQSSRYLVKRTGEKVFLECVQDMDHENMFWYRQDPGLGLRLIYFSYDVKMKEKGDIPEGYSVSREKKERFSLILESASTNQTSMYLCAIREGSSYEQYFGPGTRLTVT.

The chain links TRBV7-2 to TRBJ2-3; D is possibly TRBD2 (6 bases). The germline gives CDR1 SGHTA, CDR2 FQGNSA. V lost 5 bases to trimming and J lost 0 bases, with 15 bases between them. The CDR3 contains 16 residues. The CDR3 coding sequence is TGTGCCAGCAGCCCGGGACTCGCCGCTAGCACAGATACGCAGTATTTT. Amino acids: CASSPGLAASTDTQYF.

This chain joins TRBV10-3 and TRBJ2-5, with 14 positions matching TRBD2. CDR1 and CDR2 (germline): ENHRY, SYGVKD. This CDR3 comprises 21 residues. Unmatched junction bases numbered 19, after V lost 4 bases and J lost 3 bases. CDR3 loop: CAISAGPGTSGRVSGKETQYF. The CDR3 coding sequence is TGTGCCATCAGTGCCGGTCCCGGGACTAGCGGGAGAGTAAGTGGAAAAGAGACCCAGTACTTC.

The chain combines TRBV7-2 with TRBJ2-7; weak D call: TRBD1 (6 bases). V lost 5 bases to trimming and J lost 4 bases, with 18 bases between them. This CDR3 has 15 amino acids. Looked up from germline, CDR1 is SGHTA and CDR2 is FQGNSA. The CDR3 loop is CASSPRLRGGYEQYF. CDR3 nucleotides: TGTGCCAGCAGCCCCCGGCTGCGAGGGGGATACGAGCAGTACTTC.

This chain uses TRBV7-6 with TRBJ2-5; 9 nucleotides match TRBD2. The CDR3 covers 18 residues. Germline V gene sequence: CDR1 SGHVS, CDR2 FNYEAQ. The junction had 16 bases not matched to a gene; V was cut back by 3 bases and J by 5 bases. This CDR3 reads CASSFNFRVAGEMETQYF. CDR3 DNA: TGTGCCAGCAGCTTTAACTTCCGAGTAGCGGGAGAGATGGAGACCCAGTACTTC.

The V call is TRBV7-2, the J call TRBJ1-5; possible D gene TRBD1, 5 bases. CDR3 length: 19 residues. V shed 2 bases and J shed 4 bases, with 24 bases lying between them. Germline CDR1 and CDR2: SGHTA and FQGNSA. The CDR3 coding sequence is TGTGCCAGCAGCTTACTCTTCGGACACGTTAAAAAAATTAATCAGCCCCAGCATTTT. This sequence encodes CASSLLFGHVKKINQPQHF.

V is TRBV5-4 and J is TRBJ1-6, with no clear D. V was clipped by 0 bases and J by 7 bases, with 5 bases between them. The V gene's germline CDR1 is SGHNT and CDR2 YYREEE (reference sequence). The CDR3 is 13 amino acids. Here the CDR3 reads CASSLDSNSPLHF. As DNA, the CDR3 is TGTGCCAGCAGCTTGGACTCAAATTCACCCCTCCACTTT.

The chain has TRBV28 and TRBJ2-7, with a weak D call TRBD1 (5 bases). There are 16 residues in the CDR3. Germline lookup yields CDR1 MDHEN and CDR2 SYDVKM. V lost 5 bases, J lost 2 bases, and 19 bases lay in between. The chain's CDR3 is CASSIPDTSTPYEQYF. CDR3 DNA sequence: TGTGCCAGCAGTATACCGGACACCTCCACCCCCTACGAGCAGTACTTC.

This chain uses TRBV7-2 with TRBJ2-1, with D possibly being TRBD2 (6 bases). Germline V gene sequence: CDR1 SGHTA, CDR2 FQGNSA. The CDR3 extends over 16 amino acids. Trimming took off 1 base at V and 1 base at J, with 11 bases between the two ends. CDR3 sequence (DNA): TGTGCCAGCAGCTTAGATGGGGGGAGATCCTACAATGAGCAGTTCTTC. Protein sequence: CASSLDGGRSYNEQFF.

The chain's CDR3 is CASSRSGGVGQPQHF. CDR3 nucleotide sequence: TGTGCCAGCAGCCGATCGGGGGGGGTAGGTCAGCCCCAGCATTTT. J is TRBJ1-5 and V is TRBV28, with D possibly being TRBD1 (5 bases). Germline V gives CDR1 MDHEN, CDR2 SYDVKM. The CDR3 totals 15 residues. The V gene lost 6 bases and the J gene lost 6 bases, with 18 bases spanning the gap.

The chain carries TRBV4-2 and TRBJ2-1; D may be TRBD2 (5 bases). The germline V gene has CDR1 LGHNA and CDR2 YNFKEQ. CDR3 length: 15 amino acids. Trimming took 5 bases from V and 0 from J, leaving 11 bases between them. CDR3 bases: TGTGCCAGCAGCGCTCATAGCGACTCCTACAATGAGCAGTTCTTC. Residues: CASSAHSDSYNEQFF.

The chain links TRBV2 to TRBJ2-5; 9 bases agree with TRBD2. With V trimmed by 3 bases and J by 3 bases, 8 bases remained unmatched. The germline V gene has CDR1 SNHLY and CDR2 FYNNEI. The CDR3 runs 16 residues. CDR3 in DNA: TGTGCCAGCAGTGAGTGGCGGGAGGGCCTAGAAGAGACCCAGTACTTC. It codes for CASSEWREGLEETQYF.

Comment on this clone: Other nucleotide sequences in the sample specify the same CDR3. The chain has TRBV6-5 and TRBJ1-2, with D perhaps matching TRBD1 (6 bases). The CDR3 loop spans 14 amino acids. Trimming took 0 bases from V and 3 from J, leaving 8 bases between them. Germline-derived CDR1 and CDR2 are MNHEY and SVGAGI. The CDR3 nucleotides are TGTGCCAGCAGTTACTCTCCAGGGGACTATGGCTACACCTTC. Translating it yields CASSYSPGDYGYTF.

The chain uses TRBV5-4 and TRBJ2-5, with 11 bases lining up with TRBD1. The junction had 8 bases not matched to a gene; V was cut back by 5 bases and J by 5 bases. Per the germline V gene, CDR1 is SGHNT and CDR2 is YYREEE (reference sequence). CDR3 length: 15 amino acids. The CDR3 spells CASSLPGTGGETQYF. As DNA, the CDR3 is TGTGCCAGCAGTCTCCCCGGGACAGGGGGGGAGACCCAGTACTTC.

The chain combines TRBV29-1 with TRBJ2-1; D uncertain. CDR1 SQVTM and CDR2 ANQGSEA come from the germline V gene. V lost 4 bases to trimming and J lost 4 bases, with 8 bases between them. This CDR3 is built from 12 residues. As DNA, the CDR3 is TGCAGCGTTGTGGGCTCTTACAATGAGCAGTTCTTC. Its translation is CSVVGSYNEQFF.

The rearrangement uses TRBV11-2 and TRBJ2-7; D call uncertain. Germline lookup yields CDR1 SGHAT and CDR2 FQNNGV. The V and J ends lost 1 base and 5 bases respectively, with 15 bases between them. The CDR3 covers 15 residues. CDR3 DNA: TGTGCCAGCAGCTTAGTTGCCGACTTTTGGGACGAGCAGTACTTC. This sequence encodes CASSLVADFWDEQYF.

J is TRBJ2-7 and V is TRBV4-2; 9 bases align to TRBD1. This CDR3 contains 15 residues. Germline V gives CDR1 LGHNA, CDR2 YNFKEQ. Germline trimming cut 1 base from V and 4 bases from J; bases unmatched to any gene: 5. The chain's CDR3 is CASSQVPGQGYEQYF. The CDR3 DNA is TGTGCCAGCAGCCAAGTTCCGGGACAGGGTTACGAGCAGTACTTC.

This sequence joins TRBV19 and TRBJ2-1; 10 bases are shared with TRBD2. CDR3 length equals 16 residues. CDR1 LNHDA and CDR2 SQIVND come from the germline V gene (reference sequence). Trimming cost V 6 bases and J 0 bases; bases outside gene matches: 5. The CDR3 sequence is CASSFPSGSSYNEQFF. The CDR3 region has the DNA TGTGCCAGTAGCTTCCCTAGCGGGAGCTCCTACAATGAGCAGTTCTTC.

This chain connects TRBV4-2 to TRBJ1-4; D is unclear. The germline gives CDR1 LGHNA, CDR2 YNFKEQ. V shed 1 base and J shed 6 bases, with 18 bases lying between them. The CDR3 covers 17 residues. CDR3 DNA sequence: TGTGCCAGCAGCCAAGCAACAAAGATGAGGGAAGATGAAAAACTGTTTTTT. As protein: CASSQATKMREDEKLFF.

This chain uses TRBV28 with TRBJ2-3; 8 nucleotides agree with TRBD2. This CDR3 comprises 15 residues. Unmatched junction bases numbered 11, after V lost 10 bases and J lost 2 bases. Germline values: CDR1 MDHEN, CDR2 SYDVKM. CDR3 nucleotide sequence: TGTGCCACCCTGGGGGCTAGCGGGTACACAGATACGCAGTATTTT. Translation: CATLGASGYTDTQYF.

V gene TRBV29-1 combines with J gene TRBJ2-1; 10 bases line up with TRBD2. The J segment lost 10 bases and the V segment lost 6 bases, leaving 9 bases of the junction unmatched. The CDR3 contains 13 residues. Germline V CDR1 and CDR2: SQVTM, ANQGSEA. In DNA form, the CDR3 reads TGCAGCGTCGGAGGTCTAGCGGGAGACGAGCAGTTCTTC. It translates to CSVGGLAGDEQFF.

V gene TRBV29-1 combines with J gene TRBJ2-6; possibly TRBD2 for D (6 bases). Germline V gene sequence: CDR1 SQVTM, CDR2 ANQGSEA. This CDR3 has 11 amino acids. V lost 7 bases, J lost 11 bases, and 12 bases lay in between. CDR3 in amino acids: CSGGTGDVLTF. The CDR3 DNA is TGCAGCGGTGGGACGGGGGACGTCCTGACTTTC.

The CDR3 bases are TGTGCCACCAGCAGAGGGACAGGGACCGGCTACACCTTC. As protein: CATSRGTGTGYTF. The chain combines TRBV15 with TRBJ1-2, with TRBD1 matching over 8 bases. The CDR3 sequence is 13 residues long. From germline, CDR1 is LNHNV and CDR2 YYDKDF (reference sequence). V trimming: 1 base; J trimming: 8 bases; junction bases outside the gene matches: 3.

This chain joins TRBV6-5 and TRBJ1-2, with D maybe TRBD1 (5 bases). Trimming took off 1 base at V and 0 bases at J, with 12 bases between the two ends. Looked up from germline, CDR1 is MNHEY and CDR2 is SVGAGI. The CDR3 sequence is 16 residues long. As DNA, the CDR3 is TGTGCCAGCAGTTACTTAACAGGATCAGCTAACTATGGCTACACCTTC. Translating gives CASSYLTGSANYGYTF.

Note on this clone: Compared with germline, one end of the junction differs, possibly owing to a read error. This CDR3 is CASSLSLDSYNERFF. The CDR3 DNA reads as TGTGCCAGCAGTTTATCGCTGGACAGCTACAATGAGCGGTTCTTC. V usage is TRBV27 and J usage is TRBJ2-1; D perhaps matches TRBD1 (6 bases). The CDR3 is made up of 15 amino acids. From germline, CDR1 is MNHEY and CDR2 SMNVEV (reference sequence).

The V gene is TRBV2, the J gene TRBJ2-1; no firm D call. This CDR3 is 16 amino acids long. Between the trimmed V and J ends, which lost 7 bases and 0 bases, there was a span of 16 bases. Germline CDR1 SNHLY, CDR2 FYNNEI. The CDR3 loop is CASIRGPPSSYNEQFF. CDR3 sequence (DNA): TGTGCCAGCATTCGAGGTCCCCCGAGCTCCTACAATGAGCAGTTCTTC.

The J gene is TRBJ2-5, the V gene TRBV11-2; D gene uncertain. V gave up 5 bases and J gave up 1 base, with 11 bases separating them. CDR3 size: 14 residues. Germline CDR1 and CDR2: SGHAT and FQNNGV. CDR3 protein: CASSPQSSQETQYF. CDR3 bases: TGTGCCAGCAGCCCACAGAGCAGCCAAGAGACCCAGTACTTC.

This CDR3 is CASSKRGQSEQYF. In nucleotides, the CDR3 is TGTGCCAGCAGCAAGAGGGGACAATCCGAGCAGTACTTC. This chain links TRBV11-3 with TRBJ2-5; the D gene is possibly TRBD1 (6 bases). The J call could be wrong; TRBJ2-7 is a better fit for the DNA end. Germline loops: CDR1 SGHNT, CDR2 YENEEA. This CDR3 spans 13 amino acids.